The TCR beta chain described here comes from a study of blood T cells in healthy people across ages. Primers used in a second PCR of about 6 to 12 cycles were a sample-barcoded 5' primer and a J-beta primer mix. MiXCR was run by TCRdb on the 5' RACE reads, yielding one entry per CDR3 protein. The top ten hold roughly 13% of the sample, which has some 900,000 distinct CDR3 sequences, approximately 49% seen once. This clonotype appeared many times. Its antigen is as yet unknown. Study outcomes and limitations: The study found more naive CD4+ cells and higher diversity in long-lived than aged donors.

Every sample gave at least 6 micrograms of total RNA when it was extracted. The receptor was derived from a man aged 25-40 years in good health. The sample consisted of blood.

This CDR3 reads CAISESQGSEQFF. CDR3 nucleotides: TGTGCCATCAGTGAGTCTCAGGGTAGTGAGCAGTTCTTC. The chain is built from TRBV10-3 and TRBJ2-1, with D perhaps matching TRBD1 (5 bases). With 0 bases removed from V and 9 bases from J, the gap between germline ends came to 9 bases. This CDR3 contains 13 residues. Germline values: CDR1 ENHRY, CDR2 SYGVKD.